Shown below are 32 T cell receptor beta chains from a single sample sequenced in a study of blood T cell repertoires in COVID-19. Method: immunoSEQ multiplex PCR; TCRdb's copy keeps in-frame clones and lacks some. The sample consists of over 150,000 clones, 94% of them appearing once. Source material: peripheral blood. The origin of the receptors is a man aged 25-40 years with COVID-19, enrolled during active disease.

The CDR3 reads CAISEERTTNGYTF. CDR3 coding DNA: TGTGCCATCAGTGAGGAGCGGACGACCAATGGCTACACCTTC. J is TRBJ1-2 and V is TRBV10-3; D is undetermined. V gave up 2 bases and J gave up 6 bases, with 13 bases separating them. Germline values: CDR1 ENHRY, CDR2 SYGVKD. This CDR3 comprises 14 residues.

This CDR3 is CASSPRTSANEQYF. The CDR3 DNA follows: TGTGCCAGCAGCCCCCGGACTAGCGCCAACGAGCAGTACTTC. The chain has TRBV13 and TRBJ2-7, with 9 bases identical to TRBD2. The CDR3 loop spans 14 amino acids. With 5 bases clipped from V and 5 bases from J, the junction kept 7 bases outside the gene matches. Germline V gives CDR1 PRHDT, CDR2 FYEKMQ (reference sequence). The whole variable domain, filled in from reference TRBV13 and TRBJ2-7, reads AAGVIQSPRHLIKEKRETATLKCYPIPRHDTVYWYQQGPGQDPQFLISFYEKMQSDKGSIPDRFSAQQFSDYHSELNMSSLELGDSALYFCASSPRTSANEQYFGPGTRLTVT.

The rearrangement joins TRBV3-1 (or the pseudogene TRBV3-2) to TRBJ2-5; 8 bases are a match to TRBD2. The CDR3 runs 16 residues. The germline gives CDR1 LGHDT, CDR2 YNNKEL (reference sequence). The J segment lost 4 bases and the V segment lost 0 bases, leaving 7 bases of the junction unmatched. CDR3 in amino acids: CASSQEIGGAGETQYF. The CDR3 bases are TGTGCCAGCAGCCAAGAGATCGGGGGGGCCGGAGAGACCCAGTACTTC.

This clone was observed once. V is TRBV12-5 and J is TRBJ1-1; no firm D call. Germline V gene data show CDR1 as LGHNT and CDR2 as FRNRAP. The CDR3 is 13 amino acids. V was trimmed by 1 base and J by 10 bases, leaving 13 bases between them. The CDR3, as DNA: TGTGCTAGTGGTTTGGGCACTTCGGGAGGAGCTTTCTTT. Residues: CASGLGTSGGAFF.

The gene calls are TRBV5-1 and TRBJ2-5, with D possibly TRBD2 on 5 matching bases. V gave up 2 bases and J gave up 10 bases, with 18 bases separating them. In germline, CDR1 is SGHRS, CDR2 YFSETQ. The CDR3 runs 14 residues. The CDR3 DNA is TGCGCCAGCAGCTTAGCGGTCCCCCTCCGTGACCAGTACTTC. It translates to CASSLAVPLRDQYF. Variable domain in full (rest from reference TRBV5-1 and TRBJ2-5): KAGVTQTPRYLIKTRGQQVTLSCSPISGHRSVSWYQQTPGQGLQFLFEYFSETQRNKGNFPGRFSGRQFSNSRSEMNVSTLELGDSALYLCASSLAVPLRDQYFGPGTRLLVL.

The genes are TRBV5-1 and TRBJ1-2, with D possibly TRBD1 on 5 matching bases. Germline loops: CDR1 SGHRS, CDR2 YFSETQ. The CDR3 is 18 amino acids. The V end lost 3 bases, the J end lost 3 bases, and 24 bases lay between the germline ends. The CDR3 reads CASSSRTFFGQGDYGYTF. The CDR3, as DNA: TGCGCCAGCAGCTCAAGAACTTTCTTTGGGCAGGGTGACTATGGCTACACCTTC.

V is TRBV4-1 and J is TRBJ1-6, with D hard to call. Trimming removed 1 base from V and 6 bases from J, with 13 bases in between. The CDR3 spans 16 residues. Germline CDR1 is MGHRA and CDR2 is YSYEKL. The CDR3 DNA follows: TGCGCCAGCAGCCAAGGGTCAGGAAGAGCTAATTCACCCCTCCACTTT. Translation: CASSQGSGRANSPLHF.

V usage is TRBV2 and J usage is TRBJ2-2, with a possible D match to TRBD2 (7 bases). This CDR3 spans 17 amino acids. The germline V gene encodes CDR1 SNHLY and CDR2 FYNNEI. The germline V and J ends were trimmed by 6 bases and 4 bases, with 21 bases remaining between them. DNA for the CDR3: TGTGCCAGCAGCGATAGCCGAGGGGGGGCCGGCACCGGGGAGCTGTTTTTT. It is translated as CASSDSRGGAGTGELFF. The whole variable domain, remainder taken from reference TRBV2 and TRBJ2-2, is EPEVTQTPSHQVTQMGQEVILRCVPISNHLYFYWYRQILGQKVEFLVSFYNNEISEKSEIFDDQFSVERPDGSNFTLKIRSTKLEDSAMYFCASSDSRGGAGTGELFFGEGSRLTVL.

This sequence joins TRBV4-1 and TRBJ2-7, with 8 bases fitting TRBD2. The CDR3 covers 17 residues. J lost 0 bases, V lost 0 bases, and 7 bases had no gene match. The germline V gene encodes CDR1 MGHRA and CDR2 YSYEKL. The CDR3 here is CASSQDQARGVSYEQYF. The CDR3 nucleotides are TGCGCCAGCAGCCAAGATCAGGCGCGGGGGGTCTCCTACGAGCAGTACTTC.

This clone was recorded once. The chain employs TRBV5-4 and TRBJ2-1; unclear D gene. V lost 1 base, J lost 4 bases, and 6 bases lay in between. The germline V gene encodes CDR1 SGHNT and CDR2 YYREEE (reference sequence). This CDR3 comprises 13 residues. CDR3 coding DNA: TGTGCCAGCAGCTTGCGCGCTTACAATGAGCAGTTCTTC. This sequence encodes CASSLRAYNEQFF.

The rearrangement joins TRBV29-1 to TRBJ2-7, with a weak D call TRBD2 (6 bases). CDR1 is SQVTM and CDR2 is ANQGSEA in the germline V gene. This CDR3 has 10 amino acids. The V end was cut by 6 bases, the J end by 3 bases, with 6 bases between. CDR3: CSVGGYEQYF. The CDR3 region has the DNA TGCAGCGTCGGGGGCTACGAGCAGTACTTC.

V usage is TRBV10-3 and J usage is TRBJ1-5; TRBD1 might be the D (5 bases). Trimming left V 0 bases short and J 5 bases short, with 14 bases between. The V gene's germline CDR1 is ENHRY and CDR2 SYGVKD. The CDR3 length is 16 residues. The CDR3 here is CAISESTLRDYQPQHF. The CDR3 DNA is TGTGCCATCAGTGAGTCGACCCTCAGGGATTATCAGCCCCAGCATTTT.

This chain connects TRBV7-9 to TRBJ2-3; D is perhaps TRBD2 (5 bases). The V end was cut by 3 bases, the J end by 1 base, with 11 bases between. The CDR3 is made up of 15 amino acids. Germline CDR1 is SEHNR and CDR2 is FQNEAQ (reference sequence). The CDR3 loop is CASSFIVGGTDTQYF. Written as DNA, the CDR3 is TGTGCCAGCAGCTTCATAGTCGGGGGCACAGATACGCAGTATTTT.

The chain uses TRBV5-4 and TRBJ1-2, with D possibly matching TRBD1 (5 bases). V was pared by 0 bases and J by 1 base, with 7 bases between. The CDR3 consists of 14 residues. Germline CDR1 SGHNT, CDR2 YYREEE (reference sequence). In DNA form, the CDR3 reads TGTGCCAGCAGCTTGGGCACAGGTAACTATGGCTACACCTTC. It codes for CASSLGTGNYGYTF.

The J gene is TRBJ1-6, the V gene TRBV7-2, with D perhaps matching TRBD1 (6 bases). Germline-derived CDR1 and CDR2 are SGHTA and FQGNSA. This CDR3 is 14 amino acids long. Trimming cost V 2 bases and J 7 bases, with 9 bases left between them. This chain's CDR3 is CASSLTGSNSPLHF. Written as DNA, the CDR3 is TGTGCCAGCAGCTTAACAGGGTCAAATTCACCCCTCCACTTT.

The chain combines TRBV2 with TRBJ1-6; possibly TRBD1 for D (5 bases). The germline V gene has CDR1 SNHLY and CDR2 FYNNEI. The CDR3 totals 15 residues. Trimming took 5 bases from V and 0 from J, leaving 8 bases between them. CDR3 region: CASSFDSSYNSPLHF. The CDR3 DNA follows: TGTGCCAGCAGTTTTGACAGCTCCTATAATTCACCCCTCCACTTT.

The chain couples TRBV10-1 to TRBJ1-1; perhaps TRBD1 as D (6 bases). This CDR3 is built from 15 residues. Trimming shortened V by 4 bases and J by 5 bases, and 17 bases separated the two germline ends. CDR1 is WNHNN and CDR2 is SYGVQD in the germline V gene (reference sequence). CDR3 coding DNA: TGCGCCAGCAGTGGGTACAGGGCAAGTGGGACTGAAGCTTTCTTT. Protein: CASSGYRASGTEAFF.

The chain carries TRBV18 and TRBJ1-1; D unclear. The length of the CDR3 is 16 residues. The germline gives CDR1 KGHSH, CDR2 LQKENI. Trimming removed 3 bases at V and 0 bases at J, with 14 bases between. The CDR3 DNA reads TGTGCCAGCTCACCCCCAACTTTTGAAATGAACACTGAAGCTTTCTTT. Its protein is CASSPPTFEMNTEAFF. Drawing the rest from reference TRBV18 and TRBJ1-1, the complete variable domain is NAGVMQNPRHLVRRRGQEARLRCSPMKGHSHVYWYRQLPEEGLKFMVYLQKENIIDESGMPKERFSAEFPKEGPSILRIQQVVRGDSAAYFCASSPPTFEMNTEAFFGQGTRLTVV.

CDR3 DNA: TGCGCCAGCAGCCAAATCGTGGGAGGGAACACTGAAGCTTTCTTT. Translated, it gives CASSQIVGGNTEAFF. The genes are TRBV5-1 and TRBJ1-1; D is uncertain. Trimming took off 4 bases at V and 1 base at J, with 14 bases between the two ends. The CDR3 totals 15 residues. Germline-derived CDR1 and CDR2 are SGHRS and YFSETQ.

The rearrangement joins TRBV3-1 (or the pseudogene TRBV3-2) to TRBJ2-2; possible D gene TRBD1, 5 bases. V dropped 0 bases and J dropped 3 bases, with 14 bases sitting between them. The CDR3 runs 17 residues. The V gene's germline CDR1 is LGHDT and CDR2 YNNKEL (reference sequence). In DNA form, the CDR3 reads TGTGCCAGCAGCCAAGATAAGGAGTCAGGGTACACCGGGGAGCTGTTTTTT. This sequence encodes CASSQDKESGYTGELFF.

CDR3 nucleotide sequence: TGTGCTAGTGGTTTGGAGACAGGGGATAGCAATCAGCCCCAGCATTTT. This gives the protein CASGLETGDSNQPQHF. The chain links TRBV12-5 to TRBJ1-5; 8 positions match TRBD1. CDR1 is LGHNT, CDR2 FRNRAP, per germline. After removal of 1 base from V and 0 bases from J, the junction contained 2 bases not matched to a gene. This CDR3 region has 16 residues. The full variable domain, rest sourced from reference TRBV12-5 and TRBJ1-5, is DARVTQTPRHKVTEMGQEVTMRCQPILGHNTVFWYRQTMMQGLELLAYFRNRAPLDDSGMPKDRFSAEMPDATLATLKIQPSEPRDSAVYFCASGLETGDSNQPQHFGDGTRLSIL.

CDR3 bases: TGTGCCAGCAGCCTGGGACTAGCGTCAGCCAATGAGCAGTTCTTC. It encodes CASSLGLASANEQFF. The V gene is TRBV9, the J gene TRBJ2-1, with 10 bases identical to TRBD2. Trimming removed 4 bases from V and 6 bases from J; junction bases left unmatched: 7. This CDR3 has 15 residues. Germline V CDR1 and CDR2: SGDLS, YYNGEE. Full variable domain (outside the CDR3, taken from reference TRBV9 and TRBJ2-1): DSGVTQTPKHLITATGQRVTLRCSPRSGDLSVYWYQQSLDQGLQFLIQYYNGEERAKGNILERFSAQQFPDLHSELNLSSLELGDSALYFCASSLGLASANEQFFGPGTRLTVL.

The rearrangement uses TRBV12-5 and TRBJ1-2, with TRBD1 matching 7 bases. This CDR3 has 15 residues. V shed 1 base and J 3 bases; nucleotides not matched to a gene: 5. CDR1 LGHNT and CDR2 FRNRAP come from the germline V gene. In DNA, the CDR3 is TGTGCTAGTGGTTTGGGGACAGGCCTAGACTATGGCTACACCTTC. Its protein product is CASGLGTGLDYGYTF.

The chain uses TRBV19 and TRBJ1-5; tentative D call: TRBD1 (6 bases). The V gene lost 8 bases and the J gene lost 3 bases, with 17 bases spanning the gap. Germline loops: CDR1 LNHDA, CDR2 SQIVND (reference sequence). This CDR3 comprises 15 residues. This chain's CDR3 is CASLEGQGLNQPQHF. CDR3 sequence (DNA): TGTGCCAGTCTCGAAGGCCAGGGGCTCAATCAGCCCCAGCATTTT.

The rearrangement joins TRBV12-3 or TRBV12-4 to TRBJ1-1, with D unclear. V dropped 2 bases and J dropped 6 bases, with 10 bases sitting between them. CDR3 length equals 13 residues. Here the CDR3 reads CASSLTRTAEAFF. CDR3 DNA: TGTGCCAGCAGTTTAACGAGGACTGCTGAAGCTTTCTTT.

V and J are TRBV3-1 (or the pseudogene TRBV3-2) and TRBJ2-7; D uncertain. This CDR3 is 14 amino acids long. Germline CDR1 LGHDT, CDR2 YNNKEL (reference sequence). Trimming shortened V by 0 bases and J by 9 bases, and 15 bases separated the two germline ends. The CDR3 DNA sequence: TGTGCCAGCAGCCAAGATTCCGGATCGGGTGGGCAGTACTTC. Its translation is CASSQDSGSGGQYF.

The chain couples TRBV7-2 to TRBJ2-3, with D hard to call. The CDR3 length is 14 residues. V shed 5 bases and J shed 5 bases, with 14 bases lying between them. Germline V gene lookup returns CDR1 SGHTA and CDR2 FQGNSA. The CDR3 reads CASSPPATKDTQYF. The CDR3 nucleotides read TGTGCCAGCAGCCCTCCAGCGACGAAAGATACGCAGTATTTT.

CDR3 amino acids: CASSIVVRGFDQPQHF. The CDR3 DNA is TGTGCCAGTAGTATAGTAGTCAGGGGGTTCGATCAGCCCCAGCATTTT. The rearrangement joins TRBV19 to TRBJ1-5, with 7 positions matching TRBD1. Germline lookup yields CDR1 LNHDA and CDR2 SQIVND (reference sequence). The CDR3 runs to 16 residues. Trimming removed 1 base from V and 5 bases from J; junction bases left unmatched: 8.

This rearrangement joins TRBV3-1 (or the pseudogene TRBV3-2) to TRBJ1-1; possible D gene TRBD1, 6 bases. Germline V gene sequence: CDR1 LGHDT, CDR2 YNNKEL (reference sequence). The CDR3 is 15 amino acids. V lost 2 bases and J 12 bases, leaving 22 bases between the germline ends. The CDR3 region is CASSQRTGLVSTTFF. DNA for the CDR3: TGTGCCAGCAGCCAAAGAACAGGGCTCGTCTCGACAACTTTCTTT.

The V call is TRBV18, the J call TRBJ1-2, with D possibly being TRBD1 (6 bases). The V gene's germline CDR1 is KGHSH and CDR2 LQKENI. With 1 base removed from V and 4 bases from J, the gap between germline ends came to 13 bases. This CDR3 is built from 15 residues. CDR3 amino acids: CASSPRTLGAYGYTF. The CDR3 region has the DNA TGTGCCAGCTCACCACGGACATTGGGGGCCTATGGCTACACCTTC.

The V call is TRBV7-9, the J call TRBJ1-2; unclear D gene. CDR1 SEHNR and CDR2 FQNEAQ come from the germline V gene (reference sequence). Between the trimmed V and J ends, which lost 5 bases and 1 base, there was a span of 17 bases. This CDR3 spans 16 amino acids. The CDR3 DNA is TGTGCCAGCAGCCCCCCACCGGGAAGGGATAACTATGGCTACACCTTC. The encoded protein is CASSPPPGRDNYGYTF.

V gene TRBV2 combines with J gene TRBJ2-7, with D perhaps matching TRBD2 (5 bases). The CDR3 length is 12 residues. With 11 bases removed from V and 7 bases from J, the gap between germline ends came to 18 bases. Germline-derived CDR1 and CDR2 are SNHLY and FYNNEI. CDR3 sequence (DNA): TGTGCCGGCACCCGGGCCCAGCGGGAGCAGTACTTC. Amino acids: CAGTRAQREQYF. Full variable domain (remainder filled in from reference TRBV2 and TRBJ2-7): EPEVTQTPSHQVTQMGQEVILRCVPISNHLYFYWYRQILGQKVEFLVSFYNNEISEKSEIFDDQFSVERPDGSNFTLKIRSTKLEDSAMYFCAGTRAQREQYFGPGTRLTVT.